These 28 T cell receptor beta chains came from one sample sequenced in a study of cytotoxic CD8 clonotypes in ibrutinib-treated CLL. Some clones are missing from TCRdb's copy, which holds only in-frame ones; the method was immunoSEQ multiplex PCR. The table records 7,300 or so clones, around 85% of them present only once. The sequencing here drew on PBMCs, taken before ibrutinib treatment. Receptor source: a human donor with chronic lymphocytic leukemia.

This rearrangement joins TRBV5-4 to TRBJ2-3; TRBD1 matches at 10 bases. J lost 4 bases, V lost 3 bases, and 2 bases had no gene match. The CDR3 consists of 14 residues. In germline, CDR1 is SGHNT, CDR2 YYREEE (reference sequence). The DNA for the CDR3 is TGTGCCAGCAGCTCGGACAGGGGGGCAGATACGCAGTATTTT. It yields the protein CASSSDRGADTQYF.

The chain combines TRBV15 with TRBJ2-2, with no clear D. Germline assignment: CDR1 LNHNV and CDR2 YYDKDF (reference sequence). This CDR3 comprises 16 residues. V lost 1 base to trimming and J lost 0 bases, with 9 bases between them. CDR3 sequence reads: CATSRVVATNTGELFF. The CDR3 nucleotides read TGTGCCACCAGCAGAGTAGTAGCCACGAACACCGGGGAGCTGTTTTTT.

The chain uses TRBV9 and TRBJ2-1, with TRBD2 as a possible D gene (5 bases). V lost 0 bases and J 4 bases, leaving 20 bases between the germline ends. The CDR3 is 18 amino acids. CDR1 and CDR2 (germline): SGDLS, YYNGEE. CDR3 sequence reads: CASSVAPGLGLGYNEQFF. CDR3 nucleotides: TGTGCCAGCAGCGTAGCCCCGGGATTGGGATTGGGTTACAATGAGCAGTTCTTC.

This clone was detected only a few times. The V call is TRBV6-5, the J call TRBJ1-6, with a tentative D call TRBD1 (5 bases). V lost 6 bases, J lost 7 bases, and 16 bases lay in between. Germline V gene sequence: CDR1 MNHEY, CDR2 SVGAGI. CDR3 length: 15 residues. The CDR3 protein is CASSHQGLRNSPLHF. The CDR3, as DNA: TGTGCCAGCAGCCACCAGGGACTGAGAAATTCACCCCTCCACTTT.

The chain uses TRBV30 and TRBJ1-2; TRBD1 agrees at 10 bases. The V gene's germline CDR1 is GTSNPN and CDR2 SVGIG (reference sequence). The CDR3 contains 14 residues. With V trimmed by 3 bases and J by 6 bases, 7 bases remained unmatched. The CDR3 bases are TGTGCCTGGAGGATGGGGGACAGGGGCAATGGCTACACCTTC. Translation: CAWRMGDRGNGYTF.

Here the CDR3 reads CASSRQGRVVSYEQYF. The DNA for the CDR3 is TGTGCCAGCAGTCGACAGGGGCGAGTGGTGAGCTACGAGCAGTACTTC. The V gene is TRBV27, the J gene TRBJ2-7; 8 bases fit TRBD1. The CDR3 has 16 amino acids. Germline V CDR1 and CDR2: MNHEY, SMNVEV (reference sequence). V was pared by 5 bases and J by 3 bases, with 12 bases of the junction left unmatched.

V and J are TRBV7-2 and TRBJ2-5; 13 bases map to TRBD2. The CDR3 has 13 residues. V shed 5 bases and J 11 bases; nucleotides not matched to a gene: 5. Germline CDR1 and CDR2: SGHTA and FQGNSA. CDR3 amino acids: CASSRTSGSPQYF. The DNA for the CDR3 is TGTGCCAGCAGCCGGACTAGCGGGAGCCCACAGTACTTC.

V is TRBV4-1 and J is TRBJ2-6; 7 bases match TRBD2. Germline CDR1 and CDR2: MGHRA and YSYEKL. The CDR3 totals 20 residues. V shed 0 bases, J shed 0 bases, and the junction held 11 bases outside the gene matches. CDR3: CASSQEIAGAGLSGANVLTF. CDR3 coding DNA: TGCGCCAGCAGCCAAGAGATAGCCGGAGCGGGGCTCTCTGGGGCCAACGTCCTGACTTTC.

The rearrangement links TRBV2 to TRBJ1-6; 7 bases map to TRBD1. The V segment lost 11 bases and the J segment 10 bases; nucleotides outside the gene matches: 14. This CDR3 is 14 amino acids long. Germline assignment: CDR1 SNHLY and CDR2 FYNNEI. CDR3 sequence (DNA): TGTGCCTGGCTAAGAGGACAGGCGGGCTCACCCCTCCACTTT. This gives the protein CAWLRGQAGSPLHF.

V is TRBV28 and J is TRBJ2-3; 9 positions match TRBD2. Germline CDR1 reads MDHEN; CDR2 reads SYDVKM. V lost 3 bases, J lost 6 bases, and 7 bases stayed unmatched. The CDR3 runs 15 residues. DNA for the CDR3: TGTGCCAGCAGTTTGGGACTAGCCGTTGGGGATACGCAGTATTTT. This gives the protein CASSLGLAVGDTQYF.

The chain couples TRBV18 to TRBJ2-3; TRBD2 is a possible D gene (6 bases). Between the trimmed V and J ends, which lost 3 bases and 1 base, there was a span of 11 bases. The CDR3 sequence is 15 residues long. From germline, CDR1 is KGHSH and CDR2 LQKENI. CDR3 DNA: TGTGCCAGCTCACCGGAGGGCCTGGGCACAGATACGCAGTATTTT. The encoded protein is CASSPEGLGTDTQYF.

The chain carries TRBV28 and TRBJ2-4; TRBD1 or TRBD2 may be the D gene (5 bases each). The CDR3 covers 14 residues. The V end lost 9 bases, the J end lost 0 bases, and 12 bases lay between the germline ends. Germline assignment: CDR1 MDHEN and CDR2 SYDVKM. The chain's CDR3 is CASQGREAKNIQYF. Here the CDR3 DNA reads TGTGCCAGTCAGGGCCGGGAAGCCAAAAACATTCAGTACTTC.

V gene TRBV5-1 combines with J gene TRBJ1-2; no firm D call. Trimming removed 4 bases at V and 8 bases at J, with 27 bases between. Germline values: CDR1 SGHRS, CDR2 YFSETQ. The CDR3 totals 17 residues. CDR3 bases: TGCGCCAGCAGCCGTGGGGTTCGATTGTCCACCGAACTAGGCTACACCTTC. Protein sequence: CASSRGVRLSTELGYTF.

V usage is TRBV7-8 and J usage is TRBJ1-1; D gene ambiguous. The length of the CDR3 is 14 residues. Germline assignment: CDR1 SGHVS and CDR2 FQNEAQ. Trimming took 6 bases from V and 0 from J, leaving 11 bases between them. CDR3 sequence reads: CASSRGRMNTEAFF. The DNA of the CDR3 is TGTGCCAGCAGTCGCGGACGGATGAACACTGAAGCTTTCTTT.

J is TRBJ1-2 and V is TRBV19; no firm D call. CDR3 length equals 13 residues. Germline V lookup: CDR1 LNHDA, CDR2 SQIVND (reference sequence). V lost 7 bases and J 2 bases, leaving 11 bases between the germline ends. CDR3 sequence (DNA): TGTGCCAGTAAAGAGAGGAGAAACTATGGCTACACCTTC. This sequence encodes CASKERRNYGYTF.

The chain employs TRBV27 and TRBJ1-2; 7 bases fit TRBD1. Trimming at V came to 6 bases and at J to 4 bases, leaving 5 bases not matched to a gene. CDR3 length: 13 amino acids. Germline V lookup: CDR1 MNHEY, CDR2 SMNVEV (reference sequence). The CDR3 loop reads CASSSGTVYGYTF. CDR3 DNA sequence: TGTGCCAGCAGCTCCGGGACAGTCTATGGCTACACCTTC.

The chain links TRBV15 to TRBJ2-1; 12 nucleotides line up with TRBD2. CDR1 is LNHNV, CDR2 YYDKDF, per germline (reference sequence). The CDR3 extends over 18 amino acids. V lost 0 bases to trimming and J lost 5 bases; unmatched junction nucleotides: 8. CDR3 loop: CATSRDPILAGGNNEQFF. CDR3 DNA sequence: TGTGCCACCAGCAGAGATCCGATTCTAGCGGGGGGGAACAATGAGCAGTTCTTC.

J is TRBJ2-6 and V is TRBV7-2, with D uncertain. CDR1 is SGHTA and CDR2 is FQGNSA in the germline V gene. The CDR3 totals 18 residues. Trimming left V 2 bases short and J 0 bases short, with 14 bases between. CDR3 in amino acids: CASSLIWGPFSGANVLTF. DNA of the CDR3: TGTGCCAGCAGCTTAATCTGGGGTCCGTTCTCTGGGGCCAACGTCCTGACTTTC.

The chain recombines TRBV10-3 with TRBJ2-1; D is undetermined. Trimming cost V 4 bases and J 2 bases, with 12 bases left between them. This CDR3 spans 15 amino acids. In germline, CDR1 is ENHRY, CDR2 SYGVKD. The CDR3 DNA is TGTGCCATCAGTGGAGCTAGGATCGCCTACAATGAGCAGTTCTTC. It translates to CAISGARIAYNEQFF.

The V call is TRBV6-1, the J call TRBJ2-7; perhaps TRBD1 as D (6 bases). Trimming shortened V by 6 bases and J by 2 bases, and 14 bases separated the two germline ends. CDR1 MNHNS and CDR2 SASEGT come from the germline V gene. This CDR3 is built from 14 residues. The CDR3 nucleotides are TGTGCCAGCAGGACCCAGGGGTCCCCCTACGAGCAGTACTTC. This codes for CASRTQGSPYEQYF.

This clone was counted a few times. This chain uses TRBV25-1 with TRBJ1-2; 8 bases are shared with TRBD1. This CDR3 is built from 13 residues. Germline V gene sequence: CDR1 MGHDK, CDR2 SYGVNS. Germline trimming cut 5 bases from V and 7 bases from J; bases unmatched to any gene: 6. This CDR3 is CASSPGTGPGYTF. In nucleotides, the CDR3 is TGTGCCAGCAGTCCCGGGACAGGCCCTGGCTACACCTTC.

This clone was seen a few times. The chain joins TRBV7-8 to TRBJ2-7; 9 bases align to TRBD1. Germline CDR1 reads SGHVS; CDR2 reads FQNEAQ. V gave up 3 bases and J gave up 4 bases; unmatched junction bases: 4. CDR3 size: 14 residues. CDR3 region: CASSLGTGRYEQYF. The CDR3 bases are TGTGCCAGCAGCTTGGGGACAGGGCGTTACGAGCAGTACTTC.

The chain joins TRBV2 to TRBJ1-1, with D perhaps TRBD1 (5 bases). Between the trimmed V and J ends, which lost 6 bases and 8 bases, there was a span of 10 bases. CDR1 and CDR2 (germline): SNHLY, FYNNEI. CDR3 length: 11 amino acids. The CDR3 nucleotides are TGTGCCAGCAGGTGGGGGACGGAAGCTTTCTTT. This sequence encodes CASRWGTEAFF.

CDR3 in amino acids: CASSQDSGGRNEQFF. Here the CDR3 DNA reads TGTGCCAGCAGCCAAGATAGTGGCGGTCGGAATGAGCAGTTCTTC. The chain is built from TRBV4-2 and TRBJ2-1; unclear D gene. This CDR3 has 15 amino acids. Germline V gives CDR1 LGHNA, CDR2 YNFKEQ. V shed 0 bases and J shed 7 bases, with 13 bases lying between them.

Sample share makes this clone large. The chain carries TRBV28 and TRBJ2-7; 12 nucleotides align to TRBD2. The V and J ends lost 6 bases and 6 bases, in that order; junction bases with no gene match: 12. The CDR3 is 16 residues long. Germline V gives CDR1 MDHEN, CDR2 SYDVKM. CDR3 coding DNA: TGTGCCAGCAGACCCCTTGCTAGCGGGGGGGCCGGCGAGCAGTACTTC. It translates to CASRPLASGGAGEQYF. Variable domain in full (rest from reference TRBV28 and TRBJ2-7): DVKVTQSSRYLVKRTGEKVFLECVQDMDHENMFWYRQDPGLGLRLIYFSYDVKMKEKGDIPEGYSVSREKKERFSLILESASTNQTSMYLCASRPLASGGAGEQYFGPGTRLTVT.

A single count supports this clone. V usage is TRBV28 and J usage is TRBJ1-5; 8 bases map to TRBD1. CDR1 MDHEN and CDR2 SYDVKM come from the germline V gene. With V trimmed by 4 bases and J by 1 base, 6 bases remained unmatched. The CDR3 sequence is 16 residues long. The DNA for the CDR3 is TGTGCCAGCAGTTCCCCTGGACAGGGCAGCAATCAGCCCCAGCATTTT. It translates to CASSSPGQGSNQPQHF.

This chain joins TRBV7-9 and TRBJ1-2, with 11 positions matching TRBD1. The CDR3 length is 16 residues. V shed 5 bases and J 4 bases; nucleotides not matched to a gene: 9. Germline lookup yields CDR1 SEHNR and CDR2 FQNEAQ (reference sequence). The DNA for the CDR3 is TGTGCCAGCAGCGGGCCGTCCGGGACAGGGGGCTATGGCTACACCTTC. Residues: CASSGPSGTGGYGYTF.

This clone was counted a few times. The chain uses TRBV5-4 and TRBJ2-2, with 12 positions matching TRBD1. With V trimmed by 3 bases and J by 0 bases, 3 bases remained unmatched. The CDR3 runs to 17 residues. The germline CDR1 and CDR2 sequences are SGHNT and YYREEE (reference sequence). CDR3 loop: CASSSGTGGSNTGELFF. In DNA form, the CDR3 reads TGTGCCAGCAGCTCTGGGACAGGGGGCTCGAACACCGGGGAGCTGTTTTTT. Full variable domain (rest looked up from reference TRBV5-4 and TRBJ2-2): ETGVTQSPTHLIKTRGQQVTLRCSSQSGHNTVSWYQQALGQGPQFIFQYYREEENGRGNFPPRFSGLQFPNYSSELNVNALELDDSALYLCASSSGTGGSNTGELFFGEGSRLTVL.